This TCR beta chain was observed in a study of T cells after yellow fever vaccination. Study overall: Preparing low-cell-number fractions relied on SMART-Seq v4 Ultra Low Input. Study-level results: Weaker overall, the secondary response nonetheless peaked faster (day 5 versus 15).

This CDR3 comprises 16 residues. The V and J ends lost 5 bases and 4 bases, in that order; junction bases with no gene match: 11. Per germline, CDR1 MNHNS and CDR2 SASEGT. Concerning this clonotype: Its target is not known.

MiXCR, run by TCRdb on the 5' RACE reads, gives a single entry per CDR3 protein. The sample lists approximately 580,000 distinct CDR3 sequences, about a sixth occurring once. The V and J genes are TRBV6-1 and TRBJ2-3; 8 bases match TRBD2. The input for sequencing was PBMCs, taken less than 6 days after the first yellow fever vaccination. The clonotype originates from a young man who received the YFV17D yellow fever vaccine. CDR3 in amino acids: CASSSFSGARPDTQYF. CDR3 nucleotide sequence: TGTGCCAGCAGTAGTTTTAGCGGGGCCCGGCCAGATACGCAGTATTTT.